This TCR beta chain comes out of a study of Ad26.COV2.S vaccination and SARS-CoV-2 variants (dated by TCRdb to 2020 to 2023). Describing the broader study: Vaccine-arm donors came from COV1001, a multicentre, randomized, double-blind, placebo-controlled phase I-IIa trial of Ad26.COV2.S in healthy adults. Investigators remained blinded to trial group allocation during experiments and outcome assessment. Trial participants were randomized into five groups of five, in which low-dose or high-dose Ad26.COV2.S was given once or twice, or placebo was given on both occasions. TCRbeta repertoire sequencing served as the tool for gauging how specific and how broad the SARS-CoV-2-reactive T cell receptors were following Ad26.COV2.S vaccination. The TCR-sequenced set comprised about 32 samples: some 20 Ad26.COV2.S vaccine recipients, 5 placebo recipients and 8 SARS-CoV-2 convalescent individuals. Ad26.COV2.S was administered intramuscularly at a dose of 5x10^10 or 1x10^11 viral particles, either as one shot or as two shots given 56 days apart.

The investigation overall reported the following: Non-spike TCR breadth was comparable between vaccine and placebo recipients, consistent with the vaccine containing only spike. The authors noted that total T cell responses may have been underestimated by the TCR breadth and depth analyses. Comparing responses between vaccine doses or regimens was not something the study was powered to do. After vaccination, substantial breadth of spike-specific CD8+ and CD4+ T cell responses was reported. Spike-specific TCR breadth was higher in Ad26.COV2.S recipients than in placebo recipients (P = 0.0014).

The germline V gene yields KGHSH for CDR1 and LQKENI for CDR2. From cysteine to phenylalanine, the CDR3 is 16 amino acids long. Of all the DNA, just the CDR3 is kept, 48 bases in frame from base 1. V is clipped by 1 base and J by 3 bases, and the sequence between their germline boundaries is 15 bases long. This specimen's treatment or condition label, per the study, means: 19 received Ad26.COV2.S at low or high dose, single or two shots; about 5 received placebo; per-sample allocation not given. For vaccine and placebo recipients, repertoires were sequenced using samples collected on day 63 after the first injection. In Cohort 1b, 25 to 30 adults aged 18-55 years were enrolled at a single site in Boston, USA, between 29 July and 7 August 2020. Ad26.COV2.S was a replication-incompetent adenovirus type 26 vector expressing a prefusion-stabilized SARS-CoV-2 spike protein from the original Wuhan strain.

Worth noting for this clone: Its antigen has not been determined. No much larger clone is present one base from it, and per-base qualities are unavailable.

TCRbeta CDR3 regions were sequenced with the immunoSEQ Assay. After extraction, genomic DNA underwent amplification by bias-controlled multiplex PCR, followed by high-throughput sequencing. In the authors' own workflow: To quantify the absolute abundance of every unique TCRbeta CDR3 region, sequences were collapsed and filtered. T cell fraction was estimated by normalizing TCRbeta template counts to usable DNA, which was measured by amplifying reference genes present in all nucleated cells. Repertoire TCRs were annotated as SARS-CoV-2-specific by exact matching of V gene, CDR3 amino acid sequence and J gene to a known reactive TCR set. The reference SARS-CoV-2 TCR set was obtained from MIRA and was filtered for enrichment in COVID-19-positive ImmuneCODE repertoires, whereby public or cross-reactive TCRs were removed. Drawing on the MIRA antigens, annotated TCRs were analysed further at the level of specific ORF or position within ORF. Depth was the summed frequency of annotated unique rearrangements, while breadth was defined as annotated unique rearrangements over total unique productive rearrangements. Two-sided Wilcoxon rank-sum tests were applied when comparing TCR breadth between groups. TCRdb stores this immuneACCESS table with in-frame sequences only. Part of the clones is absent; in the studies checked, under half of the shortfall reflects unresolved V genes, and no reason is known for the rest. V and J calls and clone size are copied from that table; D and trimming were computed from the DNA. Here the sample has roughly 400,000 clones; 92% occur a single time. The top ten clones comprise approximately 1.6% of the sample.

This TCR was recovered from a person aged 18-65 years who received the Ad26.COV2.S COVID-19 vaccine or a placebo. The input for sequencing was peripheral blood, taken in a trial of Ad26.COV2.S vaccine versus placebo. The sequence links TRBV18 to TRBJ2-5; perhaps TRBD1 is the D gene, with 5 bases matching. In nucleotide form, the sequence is TGTGCCAGCTCACCACTCGGGCCCAGGGTTGAAGAGACCCAGTACTTC. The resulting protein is CASSPLGPRVEETQYF.